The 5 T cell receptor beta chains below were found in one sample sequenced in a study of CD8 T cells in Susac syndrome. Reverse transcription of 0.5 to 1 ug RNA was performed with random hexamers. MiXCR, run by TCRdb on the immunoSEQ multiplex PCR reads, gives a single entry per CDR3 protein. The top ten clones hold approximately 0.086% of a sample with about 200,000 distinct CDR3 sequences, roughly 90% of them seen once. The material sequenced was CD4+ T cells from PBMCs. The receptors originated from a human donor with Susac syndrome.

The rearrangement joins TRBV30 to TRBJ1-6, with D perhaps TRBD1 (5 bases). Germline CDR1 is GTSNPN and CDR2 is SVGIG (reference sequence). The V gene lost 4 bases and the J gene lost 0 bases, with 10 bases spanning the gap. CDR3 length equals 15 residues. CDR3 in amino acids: CAWMGDSSYNSPLHF. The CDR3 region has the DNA TGTGCCTGGATGGGCGACAGCTCCTATAATTCACCCCTCCACTTT.

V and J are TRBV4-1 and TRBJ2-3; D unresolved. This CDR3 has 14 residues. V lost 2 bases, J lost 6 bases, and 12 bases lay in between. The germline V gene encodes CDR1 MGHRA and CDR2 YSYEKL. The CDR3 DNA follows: TGCGCCAGCAGCCAACAGGAAAAGGCGGATACGCAGTATTTT. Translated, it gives CASSQQEKADTQYF.

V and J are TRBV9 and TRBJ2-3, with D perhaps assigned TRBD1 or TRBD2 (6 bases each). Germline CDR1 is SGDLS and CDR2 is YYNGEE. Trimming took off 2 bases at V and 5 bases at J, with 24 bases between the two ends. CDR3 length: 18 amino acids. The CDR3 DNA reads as TGTGCCAGCAGCGTTTTCGGGGGCCTCTCCACGGCAGAAGATACGCAGTATTTT. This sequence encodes CASSVFGGLSTAEDTQYF. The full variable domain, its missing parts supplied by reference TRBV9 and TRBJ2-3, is DSGVTQTPKHLITATGQRVTLRCSPRSGDLSVYWYQQSLDQGLQFLIQYYNGEERAKGNILERFSAQQFPDLHSELNLSSLELGDSALYFCASSVFGGLSTAEDTQYFGPGTRLTVL.

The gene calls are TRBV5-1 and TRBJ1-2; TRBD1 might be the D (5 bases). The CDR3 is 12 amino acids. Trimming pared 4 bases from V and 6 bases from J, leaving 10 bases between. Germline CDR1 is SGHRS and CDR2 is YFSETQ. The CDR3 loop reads CASSPGGNGYTF. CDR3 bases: TGCGCCAGCAGCCCGGGGGGGAATGGCTACACCTTC.

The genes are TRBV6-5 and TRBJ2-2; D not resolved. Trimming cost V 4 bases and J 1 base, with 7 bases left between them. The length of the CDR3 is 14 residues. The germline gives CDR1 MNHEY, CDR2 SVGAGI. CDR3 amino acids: CASSSSGNTGELFF. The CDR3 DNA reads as TGTGCCAGCAGTTCTTCAGGGAACACCGGGGAGCTGTTTTTT.